These 27 T cell receptor beta chains originate from one sample sequenced in a study of shared clonotypes between healthy human individuals. Only in-frame clones appear in the TCRdb table, and some are missing; sequencing was by immunoSEQ multiplex PCR. The data contain over 400,000 clones, about 96% of them singletons. What was sequenced was naive CD4+ T cells sorted from blood. The subset here: CD45RA+ positively selected. These receptors all come from a woman in her 30s in good health.

The chain has TRBV15 and TRBJ2-5, with TRBD2 as a possible D gene (5 bases). The J call could be wrong; TRBJ2-7 is a better fit for the DNA end. The CDR3 runs 14 residues. In germline, CDR1 is LNHNV, CDR2 YYDKDF (reference sequence). CDR3 sequence: CATSRDAAADEQYF. In DNA, the CDR3 is TGTGCCACCAGCAGAGATGCGGCAGCGGACGAGCAGTACTTC.

The genes are TRBV29-1 and TRBJ2-5; 8 bases are shared with TRBD1. With 7 bases clipped from V and 5 bases from J, the junction kept 9 bases outside the gene matches. The germline gives CDR1 SQVTM, CDR2 ANQGSEA. The CDR3 is 13 residues long. For the CDR3, the DNA is TGCAGCGCCCCGCGGGGACAGGCCGAGACCCAGTACTTC. This encodes CSAPRGQAETQYF.

J is TRBJ2-1 and V is TRBV19; no clear D. Germline V gene sequence: CDR1 LNHDA, CDR2 SQIVND (reference sequence). The germline V and J ends were trimmed by 5 bases and 2 bases, with 19 bases remaining between them. CDR3 length equals 17 residues. In DNA, the CDR3 is TGTGCCAGTAGTTCGTCGCACGCCGGTTCCCCCTACAATGAGCAGTTCTTC. As protein: CASSSSHAGSPYNEQFF.

This chain links TRBV20-1 with TRBJ2-1; D is possibly TRBD2 (6 bases). Germline CDR1 is DFQATT and CDR2 is SNEGSKA (reference sequence). Trimming took 7 bases from V and 4 from J, leaving 8 bases between them. CDR3 length: 11 amino acids. The CDR3 bases are TGCAGTGGGCGGGGTTACAATGAGCAGTTCTTC. Amino acids: CSGRGYNEQFF.

This chain connects TRBV7-3 to TRBJ2-2; D call uncertain. The CDR3 runs to 14 residues. The V gene lost 10 bases and the J gene lost 4 bases, with 16 bases spanning the gap. CDR1 and CDR2 from the germline V gene are SGHTA and FQGTGA. The CDR3 sequence: CATQLGRTTGELFF. The DNA for the CDR3 is TGTGCCACCCAGTTAGGCCGGACCACCGGGGAGCTGTTTTTT.

The V gene is TRBV19, the J gene TRBJ2-1; no firm D call. V was clipped by 2 bases and J by 5 bases, with 10 bases between them. Per germline, CDR1 LNHDA and CDR2 SQIVND (reference sequence). This CDR3 has 14 residues. CDR3 sequence (DNA): TGTGCCAGTAGTATAACTCATTCGGACAATGAGCAGTTCTTC. It codes for CASSITHSDNEQFF.

J is TRBJ2-7 and V is TRBV27; D may be TRBD1 or TRBD2 (5 bases each). Deletions cut 2 bases from V and 2 bases from J, with 13 bases between. The CDR3 runs to 15 residues. In germline, CDR1 is MNHEY, CDR2 SMNVEV (reference sequence). The CDR3 DNA reads as TGTGCCAGCAGTTTAATGCCGGGGCGTACCTACGAGCAGTACTTC. This encodes CASSLMPGRTYEQYF.

This clone occurred once. The rearrangement links TRBV5-1 to TRBJ1-2; D may be TRBD1 (5 bases). The CDR3 covers 16 residues. From germline, CDR1 is SGHRS and CDR2 YFSETQ. Deletions cut 0 bases from V and 5 bases from J, with 17 bases between. CDR3 residues: CASSLGDPREGYGYTF. CDR3 nucleotide sequence: TGCGCCAGCAGCTTGGGGGACCCGCGTGAGGGGTATGGCTACACCTTC.

This rearrangement joins TRBV7-9 to TRBJ2-5, with D hard to call. The CDR3 spans 13 residues. Germline values: CDR1 SEHNR, CDR2 FQNEAQ (reference sequence). V lost 5 bases to trimming and J lost 1 base, with 8 bases between them. The CDR3 reads CASSQQPQETQYF. The DNA of the CDR3 is TGTGCCAGCAGCCAGCAGCCCCAAGAGACCCAGTACTTC.

This sequence joins TRBV4-1 and TRBJ2-2, with 10 bases fitting TRBD2. Trimming removed 0 bases from V and 2 bases from J; junction bases left unmatched: 6. The CDR3 runs to 18 residues. The germline CDR1 and CDR2 sequences are MGHRA and YSYEKL. The CDR3 region is CASSQEGLAGVNTGELFF. As DNA, the CDR3 is TGCGCCAGCAGCCAAGAAGGCCTAGCGGGAGTTAACACCGGGGAGCTGTTTTTT.

The chain carries TRBV27 and TRBJ2-1, with 7 bases identical to TRBD2. Germline V CDR1 and CDR2: MNHEY, SMNVEV (reference sequence). This CDR3 has 16 amino acids. The V gene end was trimmed by 6 bases and the J gene end by 0 bases; junction bases not matched to a gene: 8. CDR3 region: CASSTSGTISYNEQFF. As DNA, the CDR3 is TGTGCCAGCAGCACTTCGGGGACTATCTCCTACAATGAGCAGTTCTTC.

This chain connects TRBV7-9 to TRBJ2-2, with D hard to call. The CDR3 runs 12 residues. CDR1 and CDR2 from the germline V gene are SEHNR and FQNEAQ (reference sequence). V lost 6 bases to trimming and J lost 6 bases, with 8 bases between them. The CDR3 sequence is CASRPQAGELFF. The CDR3 bases are TGTGCCAGCAGACCCCAGGCCGGGGAGCTGTTTTTT.

The rearrangement uses TRBV4-1 and TRBJ2-3; 8 nucleotides align to TRBD2. Germline CDR1 is MGHRA and CDR2 is YSYEKL. This CDR3 comprises 15 residues. After removal of 2 bases from V and 3 bases from J, the junction contained 4 bases not matched to a gene. CDR3 in amino acids: CASSQLGGATDTQYF. CDR3 nucleotide sequence: TGCGCCAGCAGCCAACTCGGGGGGGCTACAGATACGCAGTATTTT.

The V gene is TRBV15, the J gene TRBJ1-3; D is unresolved. The CDR3 consists of 16 residues. V was clipped by 0 bases and J by 4 bases, with 13 bases between them. The germline V gene has CDR1 LNHNV and CDR2 YYDKDF (reference sequence). CDR3 region: CATSRDGVSLGNTIYF. DNA of the CDR3: TGTGCCACCAGCAGAGATGGGGTCAGCCTAGGAAACACCATATATTTT.

This chain connects TRBV2 to TRBJ2-1; D is possibly TRBD1 (5 bases). The V end lost 8 bases, the J end lost 6 bases, and 20 bases lay between the germline ends. The germline V gene has CDR1 SNHLY and CDR2 FYNNEI. The CDR3 contains 15 residues. CDR3 protein: CASSLRAGILNEQFF. The CDR3 DNA is TGTGCCAGCTCTCTTCGGGCAGGGATTCTCAATGAGCAGTTCTTC.

V gene TRBV29-1 combines with J gene TRBJ2-3, with no clear D. Trimming pared 6 bases from V and 2 bases from J, leaving 9 bases between. Germline loops: CDR1 SQVTM, CDR2 ANQGSEA. The CDR3 extends over 12 amino acids. CDR3 region: CSVLGTTDTQYF. The CDR3 DNA sequence: TGCAGCGTCTTGGGTACCACAGATACGCAGTATTTT.

V gene TRBV7-2 combines with J gene TRBJ2-3; tentative D call: TRBD2 (6 bases). V was cut by 4 bases and J by 2 bases, with 13 bases left in between. Germline V gene data show CDR1 as SGHTA and CDR2 as FQGNSA. The CDR3 has 15 residues. The CDR3 sequence: CASSSGTLLTDTQYF. The CDR3 nucleotides are TGTGCCAGCAGCTCCGGGACTCTCCTCACAGATACGCAGTATTTT.

The V and J genes are TRBV15 and TRBJ2-7; D is unclear. The CDR3 has 14 amino acids. V gave up 1 base and J gave up 2 bases, with 9 bases separating them. Germline V lookup: CDR1 LNHNV, CDR2 YYDKDF (reference sequence). The CDR3 sequence is CATSRAVHAYEQYF. The CDR3 bases are TGTGCCACCAGCAGAGCCGTTCATGCCTACGAGCAGTACTTC.

The V gene is TRBV7-2, the J gene TRBJ2-7; D ambiguous. CDR1 is SGHTA and CDR2 is FQGNSA in the germline V gene. V dropped 5 bases and J dropped 3 bases, with 8 bases sitting between them. CDR3 length equals 12 residues. The CDR3 DNA is TGTGCCAGCAGCCTGACCCGCTACGAGCAGTACTTC. Protein: CASSLTRYEQYF. Using reference TRBV7-2 and TRBJ2-7 for the parts outside the CDR3, the full variable domain is GAGVSQSPSNKVTEKGKDVELRCDPISGHTALYWYRQSLGQGLEFLIYFQGNSAPDKSGLPSDRFSAERTGGSVSTLTIQRTQQEDSAVYLCASSLTRYEQYFGPGTRLTVT.

Turning to this clone: The same CDR3 also results from other DNA sequences found in this sample. The CDR3: CASSIGGTNTGELFF. CDR3 nucleotides: TGTGCCAGTAGTATCGGAGGGACAAACACCGGGGAGCTGTTTTTT. The V gene is TRBV19, the J gene TRBJ2-2, with D possibly being TRBD1 or TRBD2 (6 bases each). Germline CDR1 LNHDA, CDR2 SQIVND (reference sequence). V was pared by 3 bases and J by 2 bases, with 10 bases between. This CDR3 has 15 amino acids.

This chain uses TRBV9 with TRBJ2-5; 7 positions match TRBD2. CDR3 size: 14 residues. The germline V gene has CDR1 SGDLS and CDR2 YYNGEE. After removal of 1 base from V and 5 bases from J, the junction contained 5 bases not matched to a gene. As DNA, the CDR3 is TGTGCCAGCAGCGTAAGCGGGACCCGGGAGACCCAGTACTTC. Encoded protein: CASSVSGTRETQYF.

The chain carries TRBV6-6 and TRBJ1-2, with 9 nucleotides matching TRBD1. Germline V gives CDR1 MNHNY, CDR2 SVGAGI (reference sequence). The CDR3 is made up of 15 amino acids. Trimming at V came to 7 bases and at J to 8 bases, leaving 14 bases not matched to a gene. The CDR3 protein is CASMGLGQGLYGYTF. For the CDR3, the DNA is TGTGCCAGCATGGGTCTAGGACAGGGGTTATACGGCTACACCTTC.

This chain links TRBV7-9 with TRBJ2-1; 7 nucleotides match TRBD2. The CDR3 has 12 amino acids. CDR1 and CDR2 (germline): SEHNR, FQNEAQ (reference sequence). V lost 5 bases and J lost 15; bases outside the gene matches: 10. The CDR3 spells CASSPGTILGFF. The CDR3 nucleotides are TGTGCCAGCAGCCCAGGGACTATTCTTGGGTTCTTC.

This clone was found once. The rearrangement links TRBV11-2 to TRBJ1-2, with D possibly matching TRBD1 (5 bases). Germline CDR1 and CDR2: SGHAT and FQNNGV. The CDR3 is 13 residues long. V lost 5 bases to trimming and J lost 8 bases, with 15 bases between them. The CDR3 loop is CASSPTGTEGYTF. CDR3 in DNA: TGTGCCAGCAGCCCAACCGGGACGGAAGGCTACACCTTC.

The chain couples TRBV7-9 to TRBJ1-6; D gene unclear. The CDR3 is made up of 14 amino acids. The V end lost 5 bases, the J end lost 14 bases, and 19 bases lay between the germline ends. Per the germline V gene, CDR1 is SEHNR and CDR2 is FQNEAQ (reference sequence). The CDR3 is CASSLEPGDSTLHF. In DNA form, the CDR3 reads TGTGCCAGCAGCCTGGAGCCTGGTGATTCGACCCTCCACTTT.

J is TRBJ2-1 and V is TRBV27; TRBD1 might be the D (6 bases). This CDR3 comprises 14 residues. CDR1 is MNHEY, CDR2 SMNVEV, per germline (reference sequence). Trimming took off 5 bases at V and 9 bases at J, with 17 bases between the two ends. DNA for the CDR3: TGTGCCAGCAGTCCAAGGGTCTTAGGGGGTGAGCAGTTCTTC. Its translation is CASSPRVLGGEQFF.

This sequence joins TRBV6-5 and TRBJ2-2; perhaps D is TRBD1 or TRBD2 (5 bases each). Trimming stripped 4 bases from V and 4 bases from J, with 13 bases between. Germline V gives CDR1 MNHEY, CDR2 SVGAGI. This CDR3 region has 15 residues. CDR3 in amino acids: CASSSSGPITGELFF. The CDR3 region has the DNA TGTGCCAGCAGTTCCTCGGGACCGATCACCGGGGAGCTGTTTTTT.